The 10 T cell receptor beta chains below all came from one sample that was sequenced in a study of CD8 T cells in ankylosing spondylitis. MiXCR, applied by TCRdb to the 5' RACE reads, yields one record per CDR3 protein. The sample lists about 160,000 distinct CDR3 sequences; roughly 10% were seen once. The sequencing input was blood, either unsorted or a sorted T cell fraction (not recorded which). These receptors came from a female donor with ankylosing spondylitis or in good health (not recorded which).

This clonotype came up many times. The V gene is TRBV15, the J gene TRBJ2-1; perhaps TRBD1 as D (5 bases). The germline V gene has CDR1 LNHNV and CDR2 YYDKDF (reference sequence). The CDR3 runs 13 residues. Deletions cut 3 bases from V and 5 bases from J, with 8 bases between. The CDR3 DNA reads as TGTGCCACCAGCAGGAACAGGAACAATGAGCAGTTCTTC. The encoded protein is CATSRNRNNEQFF.

This chain connects TRBV4-3 to TRBJ1-4, with D possibly matching TRBD1 (6 bases). There are 14 residues in the CDR3. V was pared by 6 bases and J by 8 bases, with 16 bases between. Germline V gene lookup returns CDR1 LGHNA and CDR2 YSLEER. CDR3 in amino acids: CASSFDRSDEKLFF. The CDR3 DNA reads TGCGCCAGCAGTTTCGACAGGAGTGACGAAAAACTGTTTTTT.

This clonotype came up many times. This sequence joins TRBV10-3 and TRBJ1-2, with no clear D. V shed 8 bases and J shed 3 bases, with 10 bases lying between them. From germline, CDR1 is ENHRY and CDR2 SYGVKD. The CDR3 runs 12 residues. CDR3 in amino acids: CAILSQHYGYTF. As DNA, the CDR3 is TGTGCCATCCTGAGCCAGCACTATGGCTACACCTTC.

In this sample, this clonotype turned up a few times. The genes are TRBV28 and TRBJ2-1; TRBD2 agrees at 7 bases. Germline CDR1 and CDR2: MDHEN and SYDVKM. With V trimmed by 4 bases and J by 1 base, 10 bases remained unmatched. CDR3 length: 17 residues. CDR3 sequence reads: CASSYLPLADSYNEQFF. CDR3 DNA: TGTGCCAGCAGTTACCTCCCCCTAGCGGATTCCTACAATGAGCAGTTCTTC.

This clonotype was recorded many times. The chain joins TRBV2 to TRBJ2-2; D call uncertain. This CDR3 spans 16 amino acids. V shed 4 bases and J shed 1 base, with 13 bases lying between them. Looked up from germline, CDR1 is SNHLY and CDR2 is FYNNEI. This CDR3 reads CASSVDGLENTGELFF. In DNA form, the CDR3 reads TGTGCCAGCAGTGTAGATGGGTTAGAGAACACCGGGGAGCTGTTTTTT.

The chain recombines TRBV28 with TRBJ2-2; 10 bases are shared with TRBD2. Germline-derived CDR1 and CDR2 are MDHEN and SYDVKM. There are 16 residues in the CDR3. Trimming cost V 6 bases and J 7 bases; bases outside gene matches: 11. CDR3 sequence (DNA): TGTGCCAGCAGCCGTCAGCGGGAGGGCCTATACGGGGAGCTGTTTTTT. This encodes CASSRQREGLYGELFF.

This clonotype was detected a few times. The V call is TRBV4-2, the J call TRBJ2-2; D remains ambiguous. The CDR3 extends over 16 amino acids. Trimming stripped 1 base from V and 1 base from J, with 10 bases between. Germline CDR1 LGHNA, CDR2 YNFKEQ. The CDR3 here is CASSQAWAGNTGELFF. CDR3 sequence (DNA): TGTGCCAGCAGCCAAGCATGGGCAGGGAACACCGGGGAGCTGTTTTTT.

This clonotype was recorded at least ten times. V is TRBV7-9 and J is TRBJ2-4; D possibly corresponds to TRBD1 (6 bases). CDR1 and CDR2 (germline): SEHNR, FQNEAQ (reference sequence). Trimming removed 6 bases at V and 7 bases at J, with 13 bases between. This CDR3 has 13 amino acids. CDR3 protein: CASRPGTPNIQYF. CDR3 bases: TGTGCCAGCAGACCCGGGACACCGAACATTCAGTACTTC.

This clonotype was detected a few times. The rearrangement links TRBV6-2 or TRBV6-3 to TRBJ1-1; D ambiguous. The V gene lost 2 bases and the J gene lost 0 bases, with 4 bases spanning the gap. The CDR3 contains 13 residues. Germline V CDR1 and CDR2: MNHEY, SVGEGT. CDR3 nucleotides: TGTGCCAGCAGTTACCCCCTGAACACTGAAGCTTTCTTT. It is translated as CASSYPLNTEAFF.

This clonotype was counted ten times or more. This rearrangement joins TRBV5-1 to TRBJ2-7; D may be TRBD2 (5 bases). The V end lost 6 bases, the J end lost 2 bases, and 18 bases lay between the germline ends. This CDR3 is 15 amino acids long. Germline values: CDR1 SGHRS, CDR2 YFSETQ. The CDR3 here is CASTPSWRRPYEQYF. CDR3 bases: TGCGCCAGCACCCCGTCCTGGCGGAGGCCCTACGAGCAGTACTTC.